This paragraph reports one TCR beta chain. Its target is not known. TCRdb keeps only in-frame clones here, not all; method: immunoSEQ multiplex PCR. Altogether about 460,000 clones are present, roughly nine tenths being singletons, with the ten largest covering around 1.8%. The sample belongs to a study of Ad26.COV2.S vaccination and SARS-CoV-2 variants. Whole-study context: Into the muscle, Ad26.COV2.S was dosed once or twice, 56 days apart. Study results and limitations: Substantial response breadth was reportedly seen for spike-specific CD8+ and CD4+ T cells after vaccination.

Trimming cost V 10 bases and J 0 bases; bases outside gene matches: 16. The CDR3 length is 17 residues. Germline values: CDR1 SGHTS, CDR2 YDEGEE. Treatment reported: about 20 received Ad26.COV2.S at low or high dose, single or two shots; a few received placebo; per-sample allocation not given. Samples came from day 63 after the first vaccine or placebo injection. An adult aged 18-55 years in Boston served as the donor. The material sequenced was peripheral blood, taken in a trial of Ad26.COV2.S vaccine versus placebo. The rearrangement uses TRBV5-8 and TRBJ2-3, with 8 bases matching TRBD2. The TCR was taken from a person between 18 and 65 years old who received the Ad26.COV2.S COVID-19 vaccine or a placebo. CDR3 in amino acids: CAVSPELGGGSTDTQYF. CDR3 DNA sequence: TGTGCCGTATCCCCGGAATTGGGCGGGGGGAGCACAGATACGCAGTATTTT.